In its sample, the clone carrying this T cell receptor beta chain was seen a few times. Antigen unknown. The data were taken from a study of T cell responses to AZD1222 COVID-19 vaccine. Study results and limitations: A reported finding is that nearly half of spike-specific TCRs target unmutated variant regions. Of the AZD1222 recipients, only 5 or 6 were seropositive at baseline. Samples come after the peak T cell response, not at day 14.

Germline V CDR1 and CDR2: LGHNA, YSLEER. After removal of 0 bases from V and 10 bases from J, the junction contained 6 bases not matched to a gene. The CDR3 contains 14 residues. Second doses at about 4 or about 12 weeks were pooled. Measured with immunoSEQ multiplex PCR; TCRdb has only the in-frame clones, and not every one. The profile covers 120,000 or so clones, with roughly 84% appearing a single time and 27% taken by the ten largest. This specimen consisted of peripheral blood, obtained 28 days after the second AZD1222 dose. The receptor comes from an adult who received the AZD1222 COVID-19 vaccine. V and J are TRBV4-3 and TRBJ2-1; TRBD2 agrees at 7 bases. The CDR3 region is CASSQDSRAGEQFF. Written as DNA, the CDR3 is TGCGCCAGCAGCCAAGATAGCAGAGCGGGGGAGCAGTTCTTC.